These 9 T cell receptor beta chains were sequenced from one sample in a study of T cell responses to AZD1222 COVID-19 vaccine. Using immunoSEQ multiplex PCR, the repertoire was profiled, and TCRdb retains in-frame clones only, with some absent. The sample carries fewer than 200,000 clones, roughly 92% recorded once. Here the sequenced sample was peripheral blood, taken on day 0 of AZD1222 vaccination. The receptor set was obtained from an adult in good health.

The chain links TRBV30 to TRBJ1-2; D perhaps matches TRBD1 (5 bases). Germline V gene lookup returns CDR1 GTSNPN and CDR2 SVGIG (reference sequence). V lost 3 bases to trimming and J lost 6 bases, with 11 bases between them. This CDR3 is built from 12 residues. This CDR3 reads CAWRPGGDGYTF. The CDR3 DNA is TGTGCCTGGAGGCCGGGGGGGGATGGCTACACCTTC. The complete variable domain, with remaining parts taken from reference TRBV30 and TRBJ1-2, reads SQTIHQWPATLVQPVGSPLSLECTVEGTSNPNLYWYRQAAGRGLQLLFYSVGIGQISSEVPQNLSASRPQDRQFILSSKKLLLSDSGFYLCAWRPGGDGYTFGSGTRLTVV.

The V and J genes are TRBV2 and TRBJ1-1, with D uncertain. The CDR3 loop spans 14 amino acids. Per germline, CDR1 SNHLY and CDR2 FYNNEI. V was trimmed by 10 bases and J by 2 bases, leaving 17 bases between them. The chain's CDR3 is CATRSRGRNTEAFF. The CDR3 DNA is TGTGCCACCCGGAGTCGGGGAAGAAACACTGAAGCTTTCTTT.

This clone was picked up one time. The chain is built from TRBV6-5 and TRBJ1-6; D call uncertain. V was trimmed by 7 bases and J by 6 bases, leaving 13 bases between them. CDR1 is MNHEY and CDR2 is SVGAGI in the germline V gene. The CDR3 runs to 14 residues. This CDR3 is CASTAGYSNSPLHF. CDR3 DNA sequence: TGTGCCAGCACGGCTGGCTACAGTAATTCACCCCTCCACTTT.

The chain carries TRBV24-1 and TRBJ2-3; 7 bases align to TRBD1. Germline loops: CDR1 KGHDR, CDR2 SFDVKD. V lost 0 bases and J lost 5; bases outside the gene matches: 10. The CDR3 runs to 17 residues. This chain's CDR3 is CATSDLRGDRDQDTQYF. In DNA form, the CDR3 reads TGTGCCACCAGTGATTTGCGGGGAGACAGGGATCAAGATACGCAGTATTTT.

V usage is TRBV6-5 and J usage is TRBJ2-1; 9 positions match TRBD2. V dropped 5 bases and J dropped 8; count of bases not matched to a gene: 10. The CDR3 runs to 15 residues. Germline V gene lookup returns CDR1 MNHEY and CDR2 SVGAGI. The CDR3 nucleotides read TGTGCCAGCAGTCCCACGGCGGGAGGGCCTCATGAGCAGTTCTTC. It codes for CASSPTAGGPHEQFF.

V is TRBV21-1 and J is TRBJ1-3; no check of the table's D call, TRBD1, against the DNA was made. TRBV21-1 constitutes a pseudogene. The CDR3 totals 17 residues. The CDR3 nucleotides read TGTGCCAGCAACCCAGTGGGGGCTCCCCTCTCTGGAAACACCATATATTTT. Its translation is CASNPVGAPLSGNTIYF.

This clone is a singleton in its sample. The chain links TRBV18 to TRBJ1-5, with 7 bases aligning to TRBD1. The CDR3 sequence is 13 residues long. CDR1 KGHSH and CDR2 LQKENI come from the germline V gene. Trimming removed 4 bases from V and 5 bases from J; junction bases left unmatched: 2. CDR3 residues: CASSRTGDQPQHF. CDR3 bases: TGTGCCAGCTCACGCACAGGGGATCAGCCCCAGCATTTT.

The V gene is TRBV19, the J gene TRBJ1-1; D might be TRBD1 (6 bases). This CDR3 region has 16 residues. V lost 6 bases and J lost 4, with 21 bases in between. The germline V gene encodes CDR1 LNHDA and CDR2 SQIVND (reference sequence). The chain's CDR3 is CASRSRGGQGSTEAFF. CDR3 nucleotide sequence: TGTGCCAGTAGGTCACGGGGGGGCCAGGGTAGCACTGAAGCTTTCTTT. Complete variable domain (other parts from reference TRBV19 and TRBJ1-1): DGGITQSPKYLFRKEGQNVTLSCEQNLNHDAMYWYRQDPGQGLRLIYYSQIVNDFQKGDIAEGYSVSREKKESFPLTVTSAQKNPTAFYLCASRSRGGQGSTEAFFGQGTRLTVV.

The V gene is TRBV11-2, the J gene TRBJ2-7; 11 bases line up with TRBD2. The V gene end was trimmed by 5 bases and the J gene end by 4 bases; junction bases not matched to a gene: 7. Germline V lookup: CDR1 SGHAT, CDR2 FQNNGV. There are 15 residues in the CDR3. The CDR3 nucleotides are TGTGCCAGCAGCCCTACTAGCGGGGGTGATTACGAGCAGTACTTC. This translates into CASSPTSGGDYEQYF.